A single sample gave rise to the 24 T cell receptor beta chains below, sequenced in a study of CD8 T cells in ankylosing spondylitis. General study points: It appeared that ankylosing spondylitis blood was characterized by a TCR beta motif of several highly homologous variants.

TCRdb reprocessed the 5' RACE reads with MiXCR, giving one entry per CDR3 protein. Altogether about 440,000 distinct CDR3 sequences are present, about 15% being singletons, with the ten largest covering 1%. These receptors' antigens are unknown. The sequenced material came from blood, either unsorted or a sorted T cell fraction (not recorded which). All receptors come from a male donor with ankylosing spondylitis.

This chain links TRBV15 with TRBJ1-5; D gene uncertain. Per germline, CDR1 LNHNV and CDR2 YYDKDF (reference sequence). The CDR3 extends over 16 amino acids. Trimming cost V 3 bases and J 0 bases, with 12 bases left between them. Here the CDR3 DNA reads TGTGCCACCAGCAGGGAACAGTTCTATAGCAATCAGCCCCAGCATTTT. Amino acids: CATSREQFYSNQPQHF.

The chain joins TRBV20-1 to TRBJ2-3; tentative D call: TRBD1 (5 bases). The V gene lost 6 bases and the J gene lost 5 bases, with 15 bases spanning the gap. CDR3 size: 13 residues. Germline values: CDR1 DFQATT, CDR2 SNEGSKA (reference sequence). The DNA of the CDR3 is TGCAGTGCCCCAAAGGGGCCTAGAGATACGCAGTATTTT. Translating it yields CSAPKGPRDTQYF.

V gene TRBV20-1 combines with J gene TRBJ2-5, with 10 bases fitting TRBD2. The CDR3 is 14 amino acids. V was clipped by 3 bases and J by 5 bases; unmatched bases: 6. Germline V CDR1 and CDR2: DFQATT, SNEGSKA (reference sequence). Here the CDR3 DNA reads TGCAGTGCTAGGGAAGGGACTAGCGTGGAGACCCAGTACTTC. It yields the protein CSAREGTSVETQYF.

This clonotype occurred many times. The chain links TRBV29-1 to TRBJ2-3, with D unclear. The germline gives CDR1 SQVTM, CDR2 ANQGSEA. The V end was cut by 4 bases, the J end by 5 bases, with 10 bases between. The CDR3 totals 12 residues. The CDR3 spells CSVADGRDTQYF. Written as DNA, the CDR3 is TGCAGCGTTGCAGACGGTCGAGATACGCAGTATTTT.

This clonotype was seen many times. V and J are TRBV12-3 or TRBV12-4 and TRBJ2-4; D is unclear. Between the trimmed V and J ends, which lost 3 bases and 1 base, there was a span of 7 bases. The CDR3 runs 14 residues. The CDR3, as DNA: TGTGCCAGCAGTTTGGTCGGGGCCAAAAACATTCAGTACTTC. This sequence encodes CASSLVGAKNIQYF.

The CDR3 region is CASSDAFSRSRETQYF. As DNA, the CDR3 is TGCGCCAGCAGTGACGCTTTCAGTAGGTCGAGAGAGACCCAGTACTTC. This rearrangement joins TRBV10-2 to TRBJ2-5, with D unresolved. In germline, CDR1 is WSHSY, CDR2 SAAADI. The CDR3 spans 16 residues. Trimming took 3 bases from V and 4 from J, leaving 18 bases between them.

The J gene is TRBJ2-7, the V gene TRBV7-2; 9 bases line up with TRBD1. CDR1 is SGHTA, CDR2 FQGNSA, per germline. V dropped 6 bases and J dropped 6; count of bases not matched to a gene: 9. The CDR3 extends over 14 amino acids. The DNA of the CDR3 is TGTGCCAGCAGACCAACGGGACAGGGTGGCGAGCAGTACTTC. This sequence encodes CASRPTGQGGEQYF.

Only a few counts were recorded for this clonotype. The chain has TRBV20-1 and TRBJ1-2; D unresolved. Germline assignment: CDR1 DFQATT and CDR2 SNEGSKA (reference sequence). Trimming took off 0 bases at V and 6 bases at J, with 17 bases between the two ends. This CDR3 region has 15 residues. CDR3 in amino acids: CSARDLGQDDNGYTF. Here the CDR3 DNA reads TGCAGTGCTAGAGATCTAGGCCAGGATGATAATGGCTACACCTTC.

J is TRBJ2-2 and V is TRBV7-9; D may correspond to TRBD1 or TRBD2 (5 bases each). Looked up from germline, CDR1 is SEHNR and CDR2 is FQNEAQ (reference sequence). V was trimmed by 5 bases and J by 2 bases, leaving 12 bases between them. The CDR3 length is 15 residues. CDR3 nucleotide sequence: TGTGCCAGCAGCCAAAGGGACGGAAACACCGGGGAGCTGTTTTTT. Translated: CASSQRDGNTGELFF.

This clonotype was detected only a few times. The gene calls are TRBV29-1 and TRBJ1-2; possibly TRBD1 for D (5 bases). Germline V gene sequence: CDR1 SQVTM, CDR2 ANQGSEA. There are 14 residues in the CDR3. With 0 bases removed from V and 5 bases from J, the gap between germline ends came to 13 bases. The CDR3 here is CSVEDRDGWYGYTF. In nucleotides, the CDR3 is TGCAGCGTTGAAGATCGGGACGGCTGGTATGGCTACACCTTC.

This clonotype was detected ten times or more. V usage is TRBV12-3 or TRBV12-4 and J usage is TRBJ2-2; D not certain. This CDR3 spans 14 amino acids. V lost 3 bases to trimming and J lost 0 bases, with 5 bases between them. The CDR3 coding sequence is TGTGCCAGCAGTTTTGGGCCGAACACCGGGGAGCTGTTTTTT. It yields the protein CASSFGPNTGELFF.

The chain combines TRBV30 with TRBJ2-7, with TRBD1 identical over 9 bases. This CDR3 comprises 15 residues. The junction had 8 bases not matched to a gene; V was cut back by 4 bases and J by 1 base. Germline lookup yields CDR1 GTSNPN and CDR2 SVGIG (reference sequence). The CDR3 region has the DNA TGTGCCTGGACGCAAGAACAGGGGGCTTCCTACGAGCAGTACTTC. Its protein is CAWTQEQGASYEQYF.

The CDR3 loop reads CASRRRGADTQYF. The CDR3 DNA reads as TGTGCCAGCCGGAGGAGGGGGGCAGATACGCAGTATTTT. The V call is TRBV7-9, the J call TRBJ2-3, with D perhaps given as TRBD1 or TRBD2 (6 bases each). This CDR3 comprises 13 residues. The germline V gene encodes CDR1 SEHNR and CDR2 FQNEAQ (reference sequence). V was cut by 8 bases and J by 4 bases, with 13 bases left in between.

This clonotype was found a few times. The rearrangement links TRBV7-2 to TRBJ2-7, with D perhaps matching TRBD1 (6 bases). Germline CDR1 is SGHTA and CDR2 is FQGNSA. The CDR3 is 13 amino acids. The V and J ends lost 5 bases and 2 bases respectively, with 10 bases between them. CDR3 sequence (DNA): TGTGCCAGCAGCAGCAACAGGGCCTACGAGCAGTACTTC. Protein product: CASSSNRAYEQYF.

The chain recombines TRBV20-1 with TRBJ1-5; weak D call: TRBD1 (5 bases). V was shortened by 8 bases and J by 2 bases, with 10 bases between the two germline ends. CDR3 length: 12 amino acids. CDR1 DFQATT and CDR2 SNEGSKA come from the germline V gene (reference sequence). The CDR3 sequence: CSLGGGNQPQHF. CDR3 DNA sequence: TGCAGTCTGGGGGGGGGCAATCAGCCCCAGCATTTT.

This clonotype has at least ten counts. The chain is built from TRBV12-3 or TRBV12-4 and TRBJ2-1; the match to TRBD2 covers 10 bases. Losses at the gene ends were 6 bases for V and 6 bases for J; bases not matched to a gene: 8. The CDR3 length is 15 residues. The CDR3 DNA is TGTGCCAGCAGCGAGGAGACTAGCGGGTTCAATGAGCAGTTCTTC. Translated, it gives CASSEETSGFNEQFF.

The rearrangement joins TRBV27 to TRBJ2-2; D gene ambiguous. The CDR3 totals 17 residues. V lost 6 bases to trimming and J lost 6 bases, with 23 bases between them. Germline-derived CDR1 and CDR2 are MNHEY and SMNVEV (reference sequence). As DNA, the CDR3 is TGTGCCAGCAGGCTCTTCTCCGGGTACGGTGGCCCCGGGGAGCTGTTTTTT. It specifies CASRLFSGYGGPGELFF.

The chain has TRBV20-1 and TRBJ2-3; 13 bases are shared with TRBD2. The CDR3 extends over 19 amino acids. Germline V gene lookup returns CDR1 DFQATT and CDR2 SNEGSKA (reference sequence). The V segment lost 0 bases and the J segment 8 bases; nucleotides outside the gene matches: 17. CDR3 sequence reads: CSARDPLLPGTSGAGTQYF. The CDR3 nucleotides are TGCAGTGCTAGAGACCCGTTATTGCCCGGGACTAGCGGGGCGGGTACGCAGTATTTT.

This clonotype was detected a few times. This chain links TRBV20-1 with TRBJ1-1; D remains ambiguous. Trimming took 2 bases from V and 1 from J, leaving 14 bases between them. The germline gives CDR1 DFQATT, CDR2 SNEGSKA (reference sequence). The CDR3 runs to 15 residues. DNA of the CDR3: TGCAGTGCTAGACTGCCCGCCAAATCGAACACTGAAGCTTTCTTT. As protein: CSARLPAKSNTEAFF.

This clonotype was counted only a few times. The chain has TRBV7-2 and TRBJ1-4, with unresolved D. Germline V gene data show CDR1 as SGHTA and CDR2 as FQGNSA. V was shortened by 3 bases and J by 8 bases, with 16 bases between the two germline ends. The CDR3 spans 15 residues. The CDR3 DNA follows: TGTGCCAGCAGCTTGCCGGGAGGGAGGCAGGAAAAACTGTTTTTT. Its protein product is CASSLPGGRQEKLFF.

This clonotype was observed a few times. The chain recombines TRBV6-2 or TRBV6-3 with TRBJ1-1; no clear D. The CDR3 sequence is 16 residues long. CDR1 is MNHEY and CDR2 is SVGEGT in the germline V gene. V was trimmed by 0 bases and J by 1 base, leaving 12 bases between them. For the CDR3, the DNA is TGTGCCAGCAGTTACTCGATAAGATCCACGAACACTGAAGCTTTCTTT. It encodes CASSYSIRSTNTEAFF.

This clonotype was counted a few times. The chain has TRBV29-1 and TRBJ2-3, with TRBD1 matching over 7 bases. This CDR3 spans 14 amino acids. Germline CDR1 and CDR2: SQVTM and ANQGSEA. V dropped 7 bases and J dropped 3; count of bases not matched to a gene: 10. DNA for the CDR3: TGCAGCGACACGACAGGGAACCTGACAGATACGCAGTATTTT. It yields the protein CSDTTGNLTDTQYF.

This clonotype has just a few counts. For the CDR3, the DNA is TGTGCCAGCAGTGAAGACCGGGGCGTAGCCAAAAACATTCAGTACTTC. Protein sequence: CASSEDRGVAKNIQYF. The chain joins TRBV2 to TRBJ2-4; the D gene could be TRBD1 or TRBD2 (5 bases each). CDR1 and CDR2 (germline): SNHLY, FYNNEI. Trimming removed 1 base from V and 0 bases from J, with 10 bases in between. The CDR3 loop spans 16 amino acids. Combining the CDR3 with reference TRBV2 and TRBJ2-4 gives the whole variable domain EPEVTQTPSHQVTQMGQEVILRCVPISNHLYFYWYRQILGQKVEFLVSFYNNEISEKSEIFDDQFSVERPDGSNFTLKIRSTKLEDSAMYFCASSEDRGVAKNIQYFGAGTRLSVL.

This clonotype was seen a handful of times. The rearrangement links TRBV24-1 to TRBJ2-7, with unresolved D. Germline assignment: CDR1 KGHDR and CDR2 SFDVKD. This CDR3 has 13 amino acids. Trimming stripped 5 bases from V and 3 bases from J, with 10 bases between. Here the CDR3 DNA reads TGTGCCACCAGTGGTGCAGGCAACTACGAGCAGTACTTC. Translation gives CATSGAGNYEQYF.